What follows are 8 T cell receptor beta chains derived from one specimen sequenced in a study of response to subunit inactivated influenza vaccine. TCRdb itself ran the RT-PCR reads through MiXCR, one entry per CDR3 protein. Altogether some 540,000 distinct CDR3 sequences are present, under 30% being singletons, with the ten largest covering roughly 2.8%. These same data were also listed under a study on T cells expressing NK-cell markers. From that second work: UMI-tagged 5'RACE template switching yielded the TCR beta cDNA.

The material sequenced was CD4+ T cells sorted from PBMCs, taken about 13 days after vaccination. Receptors were obtained from a man aged 45-60 years who received an inactivated influenza vaccine.

This clonotype was seen more than once but under ten times. The rearrangement uses TRBV12-3 or TRBV12-4 and TRBJ1-2; no clear D gene. This CDR3 region has 11 residues. Trimming pared 6 bases from V and 4 bases from J, leaving 6 bases between. In DNA, the CDR3 is TGTGCCAGCAGAAGGATCTATGGCTACACCTTC. As protein: CASRRIYGYTF.

This clonotype was counted only a few times. The CDR3 DNA reads TGTGCCAGCAGCTCGGAGGCACAGGGAGAAGAGACCCAGTACTTC. Its translation is CASSSEAQGEETQYF. The V gene is TRBV5-4, the J gene TRBJ2-5, with D maybe TRBD1 (6 bases). This CDR3 comprises 15 residues. Germline lookup yields CDR1 SGHNT and CDR2 YYREEE (reference sequence). Trimming shortened V by 3 bases and J by 3 bases, and 15 bases separated the two germline ends.

This chain links TRBV7-8 with TRBJ2-1; D call uncertain. The CDR3 totals 16 residues. CDR1 and CDR2 from the germline V gene are SGHVS and FQNEAQ. The V end was cut by 5 bases, the J end by 2 bases, with 16 bases between. CDR3 nucleotides: TGTGCCAGCAGCAGTGGAGTCGAGGCAACCTACAATGAGCAGTTCTTC. Residues: CASSSGVEATYNEQFF.

The chain is built from TRBV2 and TRBJ2-5; D gene ambiguous. Trimming removed 6 bases from V and 4 bases from J, with 9 bases in between. CDR1 is SNHLY, CDR2 FYNNEI, per germline. This CDR3 comprises 12 residues. In DNA form, the CDR3 reads TGTGCCAGCAGGGAGTTGATAGAGACCCAGTACTTC. The encoded protein is CASRELIETQYF.

This chain links TRBV9 with TRBJ1-6; TRBD1 matches at 7 bases. CDR3 length: 14 residues. CDR1 SGDLS and CDR2 YYNGEE come from the germline V gene. V gave up 3 bases and J gave up 9 bases; unmatched junction bases: 6. CDR3 protein: CASSAGGMGSPLHF. CDR3 bases: TGTGCCAGCAGCGCAGGGGGGATGGGTTCACCCCTCCACTTT.

This clonotype has a handful of counts. The chain recombines TRBV7-2 with TRBJ2-3; D might be TRBD2 (6 bases). Germline assignment: CDR1 SGHTA and CDR2 FQGNSA. The V end lost 4 bases, the J end lost 2 bases, and 16 bases lay between the germline ends. CDR3 length: 16 residues. CDR3 sequence (DNA): TGTGCCAGCAGCTCACAGACTAGAATCGTCACAGATACGCAGTATTTT. Translated, it gives CASSSQTRIVTDTQYF.

This clonotype was seen repeatedly, ten times or more. The chain employs TRBV28 and TRBJ1-1, with 8 bases fitting TRBD1. Germline assignment: CDR1 MDHEN and CDR2 SYDVKM. This CDR3 region has 16 residues. The V segment lost 6 bases and the J segment 0 bases; nucleotides outside the gene matches: 9. The CDR3 coding sequence is TGTGCCAGCAGCAACAGGGGGAAGTCTATGAACACTGAAGCTTTCTTT. This gives the protein CASSNRGKSMNTEAFF. Complete variable domain (other parts from reference TRBV28 and TRBJ1-1): DVKVTQSSRYLVKRTGEKVFLECVQDMDHENMFWYRQDPGLGLRLIYFSYDVKMKEKGDIPEGYSVSREKKERFSLILESASTNQTSMYLCASSNRGKSMNTEAFFGQGTRLTVV.

The chain couples TRBV5-1 to TRBJ1-2; D not resolved. Germline V gene sequence: CDR1 SGHRS, CDR2 YFSETQ. V was pared by 1 base and J by 6 bases, with 10 bases between. The CDR3 has 13 amino acids. The CDR3 region is CASSLLQSDGYTF. CDR3 nucleotide sequence: TGCGCCAGCAGCTTGCTACAGTCGGATGGCTACACCTTC. Using reference TRBV5-1 and TRBJ1-2 for the parts outside the CDR3, the full variable domain is KAGVTQTPRYLIKTRGQQVTLSCSPISGHRSVSWYQQTPGQGLQFLFEYFSETQRNKGNFPGRFSGRQFSNSRSEMNVSTLELGDSALYLCASSLLQSDGYTFGSGTRLTVV.